A selection of T cell receptor beta chains follows, all from one sample in a study of cytomegalovirus exposure and HLA in healthy donors. The assay was immunoSEQ multiplex PCR, and TCRdb's table has in-frame clones only and misses some. The sample lists fewer than 200,000 clones, around three quarters occurring once. Sequencing was carried out using PBMCs. Receptors were obtained from a man aged 35 to 55 in good health and CMV-seronegative. Both conserved end residues are part of each CDR3. Each record gives: V gene, D gene, J gene, clone size, CDR3 length, CDR3 protein, CDR3 DNA. A D gene is named only where the DNA matches it firmly. The size entry is marked missing in some rows and otherwise reads once, few, many or a size class.

TRBV7-9	NA	TRBJ2-7	NA	15	CSSSYGAGALFEQYF	TGTTCCAGCAGCTATGGGGCAGGGGCTCTGTTTGAGCAGTACTTC
TRBV18	TRBD1	TRBJ1-5	NA	14	CASSRTGSNQPQHF	TGTGCCAGCTCACGGACAGGGAGCAATCAGCCCCAGCATTTT
TRBV9	NA	TRBJ2-7	NA	14	CASSAPSREDEQYF	TGTGCCAGCAGCGCCCCCTCAAGGGAGGACGAGCAGTACTTC
TRBV11-2	NA	TRBJ2-7	NA	12	CASSNVPLYKYF	TGTGCCAGCAGCAATGTCCCCTTATATAAGTACTTC
TRBV4-1	TRBD2	TRBJ2-7	NA	16	CASSQLTSGSSYEQYF	TGCGCCAGCAGCCAATTGACTAGCGGCAGCTCCTACGAGCAGTACTTC
TRBV9	NA	TRBJ1-2	NA	16	CASSVDSMGLTRGYTF	TGTGCCAGCAGCGTAGACAGTATGGGACTGACTCGGGGCTACACCTTC
TRBV27	NA	TRBJ1-1	once	16	CASSLSWDKYNTEAFF	TGTGCCAGCAGTTTATCGTGGGACAAATATAACACTGAAGCTTTCTTT
TRBV11-3	NA	TRBJ2-7	NA	14	CASSPRQGLGEQYF	TGTGCCAGCAGCCCCCGCCAGGGCCTGGGGGAGCAGTACTTC
TRBV15	NA	TRBJ2-1	NA	13	CATSRSKGSWTFF	TGTGCCACCAGCAGAAGTAAAGGGAGTTGGACGTTCTTC
TRBV11-3	NA	TRBJ1-1	NA	13	CASSFNMNTEAFF	TGTGCCAGCAGCTTCAACATGAACACTGAAGCTTTCTTT
TRBV10-1	TRBD1	TRBJ2-3	NA	14	CASLRDRGKGTQYF	TGCGCCAGCCTCCGGGACAGGGGAAAGGGTACGCAGTATTTT
TRBV7-8	TRBD1	TRBJ1-1	few	15	CASSFGGQGSAEAFF	TGTGCCAGCAGCTTTGGGGGACAGGGTTCTGCTGAAGCTTTCTTT
TRBV9	TRBD2	TRBJ2-7	NA	15	CASSLGLAGTYEQYF	TGTGCCAGCAGCCTTGGACTAGCGGGGACTTACGAGCAGTACTTC
TRBV19	NA	TRBJ2-5	NA	17	CASSSAGGGTVGETQYF	TGTGCCAGTAGTAGTGCCGGCGGAGGGACTGTAGGAGAGACCCAGTACTTC
TRBV5-6	TRBD1	TRBJ1-5	NA	15	CASSLAGGSNQPQHF	TGTGCCAGCAGCTTGGCAGGGGGTAGCAATCAGCCCCAGCATTTT
TRBV10-2	TRBD2	TRBJ2-1	NA	15	CASRLGTSPRDEQFF	TGCGCCAGCAGACTCGGGACTAGCCCAAGGGATGAGCAGTTCTTC
TRBV5-4	TRBD1	TRBJ2-7	NA	14	CASSMDRGLYEQYF	TGTGCCAGCAGCATGGACAGGGGGCTTTACGAGCAGTACTTC
TRBV29-1	TRBD2	TRBJ2-2	NA	14	CSIAGGSGAGELFF	TGCAGCATTGCGGGGGGGTCTGGGGCCGGGGAGCTGTTTTTT
TRBV5-4	NA	TRBJ2-3	NA	14	CASSLFREMDTQYF	TGTGCCAGCAGCTTGTTCAGGGAAATGGATACGCAGTATTTT
TRBV5-4	NA	TRBJ2-1	NA	16	CASSADIGGVNNEQFF	TGTGCCAGCAGCGCCGATATTGGGGGCGTAAACAATGAGCAGTTCTTC
TRBV11-1	NA	TRBJ2-7	NA	14	CASSLARFSYEQYF	TGTGCCAGCAGCTTAGCCAGGTTCTCCTACGAGCAGTACTTC
TRBV9	NA	TRBJ2-7	NA	12	CASSDSSYEQYF	TGTGCCAGCAGTGACAGTTCCTACGAGCAGTACTTC
TRBV9	NA	TRBJ1-2	NA	13	CASSVDGLRGYTF	TGTGCCAGCAGCGTAGACGGTCTTCGGGGCTACACCTTC
TRBV7-9	NA	TRBJ2-5	NA	13	CSSNLRQTETQYF	TGTTCCAGCAACTTGAGGCAGACAGAGACCCAGTACTTC
TRBV11-2	TRBD2	TRBJ2-3	NA	15	CASSLDRLAGDTQYF	TGTGCCAGCAGCTTAGATAGGCTAGCGGGGGATACGCAGTATTTT
TRBV7-9	TRBD2	TRBJ2-7	once	15	CSSSLSGGRVHEQYF	TGTTCCAGCAGCCTATCTGGCGGGAGGGTCCACGAGCAGTACTTC
TRBV7-9	TRBD2	TRBJ2-1	NA	15	CASSFASGGLNEQFF	TGTGCCAGCAGCTTCGCTAGCGGGGGACTCAATGAGCAGTTCTTC
TRBV10-3	NA	TRBJ2-3	NA	13	CAISDAPHNTQYF	TGTGCCATCAGTGACGCCCCCCACAATACGCAGTATTTT
TRBV7-7	NA	TRBJ2-5	few	12	CASRGAEETQYF	TGTGCTAGCAGGGGGGCGGAAGAGACCCAGTACTTC
TRBV5-5	NA	TRBJ2-2	NA	13	CASRTGESRELFF	TGTGCCAGCAGAACCGGGGAGAGTAGGGAGCTGTTTTTT
TRBV27	TRBD2	TRBJ2-2	NA	19	CASSRMPGLAGRRTGELFF	TGTGCCAGCAGCCGAATGCCAGGACTAGCGGGACGACGCACCGGGGAGCTGTTTTTT
TRBV19	TRBD2	TRBJ2-1	NA	14	CASSTGLAFNEQFF	TGTGCCAGTAGTACCGGACTAGCCTTCAATGAGCAGTTCTTC
TRBV6-1	NA	TRBJ1-1	NA	14	CASSTGIVNTEAFF	TGTGCCAGTAGTACAGGGATCGTGAACACTGAAGCTTTCTTT
TRBV6-4	NA	TRBJ2-1	few	17	CASSPGQKAGRNNEQFF	TGTGCCAGCAGTCCTGGCCAAAAGGCAGGGAGGAACAATGAGCAGTTCTTC
TRBV29-1	TRBD1	TRBJ2-2	NA	13	CSVGGTGPGELFF	TGCAGCGTCGGGGGGACAGGGCCCGGGGAGCTGTTTTTT
TRBV6-5	NA	TRBJ2-5	NA	13	CASSPKERETQYF	TGTGCCAGCAGCCCGAAGGAGCGGGAGACCCAGTACTTC
TRBV14	TRBD2	TRBJ2-5	NA	16	CASSHRGLAGMETQYF	TGTGCCAGCAGCCACCGCGGACTAGCGGGAATGGAGACCCAGTACTTC
TRBV5-1	TRBD1	TRBJ2-5	NA	15	CASSVQRGPQETQYF	TGCGCCAGCAGCGTACAGAGGGGGCCACAAGAGACCCAGTACTTC